The source of this TCR beta chain is a study of blood T cells in healthy people across ages. A second roughly 7 to 11 cycle PCR used barcoded and J-beta primers. All cDNA molecules were each tagged by a template-switch adaptor with 12 random nucleotides. A single record per CDR3 protein comes from TCRdb applying MiXCR to the 5' RACE reads. The sample lists approximately 1.5 million distinct CDR3 sequences; 34% were seen once. V dropped 5 bases and J dropped 2; count of bases not matched to a gene: 13. This CDR3 region has 18 residues. Looked up from germline, CDR1 is MNHEY and CDR2 is SMNVEV (reference sequence).

The genes are TRBV27 and TRBJ2-7, with 12 bases fitting TRBD2. The TCR sequence derives from a woman younger than 45 in good health. Sequencing was carried out using blood. The CDR3 spells CASSGAMTSGSAPYEQYF. In DNA form, the CDR3 reads TGTGCCAGCAGTGGGGCGATGACTAGCGGGAGCGCTCCCTACGAGCAGTACTTC.